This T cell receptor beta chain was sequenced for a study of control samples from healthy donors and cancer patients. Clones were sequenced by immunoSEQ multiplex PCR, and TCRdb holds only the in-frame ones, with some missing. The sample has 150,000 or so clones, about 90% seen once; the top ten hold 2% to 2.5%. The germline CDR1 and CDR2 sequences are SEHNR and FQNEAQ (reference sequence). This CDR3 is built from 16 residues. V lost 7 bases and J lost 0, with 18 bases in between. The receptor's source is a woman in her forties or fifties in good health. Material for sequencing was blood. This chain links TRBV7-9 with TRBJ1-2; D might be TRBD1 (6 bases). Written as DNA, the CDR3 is TGTGCCAGCACGATCGTAACAGGGCGGGCTAACTATGGCTACACCTTC. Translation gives CASTIVTGRANYGYTF.